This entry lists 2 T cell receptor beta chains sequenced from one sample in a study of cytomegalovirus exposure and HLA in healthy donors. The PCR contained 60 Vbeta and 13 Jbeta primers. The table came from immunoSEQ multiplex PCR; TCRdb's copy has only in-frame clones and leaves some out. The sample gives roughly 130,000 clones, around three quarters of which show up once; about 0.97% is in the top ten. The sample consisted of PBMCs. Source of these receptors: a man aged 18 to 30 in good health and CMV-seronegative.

CDR3 nucleotides: TGTGCCAGCATGACCCCAGGAGGGCTCGGCTATGGCTACACCTTC. It yields the protein CASMTPGGLGYGYTF. This chain connects TRBV6-1 to TRBJ1-2; D unclear. Trimming pared 7 bases from V and 4 bases from J, leaving 19 bases between. Germline CDR1 MNHNS, CDR2 SASEGT. This CDR3 has 15 amino acids.

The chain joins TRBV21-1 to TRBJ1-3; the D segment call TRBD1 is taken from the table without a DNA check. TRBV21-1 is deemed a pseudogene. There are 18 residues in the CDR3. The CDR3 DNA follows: TGTGCCAGCAGCAAATGGCAGGGGAGAGAGGGCTCTGGAAACACCATATATTTT. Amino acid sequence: CASSKWQGREGSGNTIYF.